This T cell receptor beta chain was identified in a study of blood T cell repertoires in COVID-19. Whole-study context: T cells, B-cell-depleted T cells, or PBMCs supplied cDNA or gDNA.

Germline assignment: CDR1 SGHTA and CDR2 FQGNSA. This CDR3 has 16 amino acids. V trimming: 4 bases; J trimming: 2 bases; junction bases outside the gene matches: 8. Original handling: From reference gene primer amplification, estimates of nucleated cell counts were derived. Assay used: immunoSEQ multiplex PCR; TCRdb lists only in-frame clones, some missing. The V and J calls and clone size were taken over from that table, and D and trimming were inferred from the DNA. The sample contains some 130,000 clones, approximately 80% of which appear only once. V gene TRBV7-2 combines with J gene TRBJ2-5; 9 bases are shared with TRBD2. The origin of this receptor is a man between 65 and 80 years old with acute or convalescent COVID-19. Sequenced sample: peripheral blood. The CDR3 DNA sequence: TGTGCCAGCAGCTCAGTTCGAGCGGGGGGACAAGAGACCCAGTACTTC. Translating it yields CASSSVRAGGQETQYF.